The 32 T cell receptor beta chains below were found in one sample sequenced in a study of T cell changes during pregnancy in multiple sclerosis. The repertoire was sequenced with immunoSEQ multiplex PCR; TCRdb's copy has only in-frame clones and lacks some. The data contain roughly 52,000 clones, around 94% of them singletons. The sequencing here drew on CD8+ T cells from peripheral blood mononuclear cells, taken in the third trimester of pregnancy. Receptors originate from a female donor with multiple sclerosis, enrolled in a pregnancy study.

The chain uses TRBV11-1 and TRBJ2-1; the match to TRBD2 covers 9 bases. Germline CDR1 and CDR2: SGHAT and FQDESV (reference sequence). This CDR3 comprises 15 residues. The ends lost 3 bases at V and 7 bases at J; junction bases unmatched: 7. The CDR3 reads CASSFATSGLNEQFF. For the CDR3, the DNA is TGTGCCAGCAGCTTTGCTACTAGCGGGCTGAATGAGCAGTTCTTC.

This chain uses TRBV29-1 with TRBJ1-2; no clear D gene. The germline gives CDR1 SQVTM, CDR2 ANQGSEA. V was clipped by 4 bases and J by 6 bases, with 15 bases between them. This CDR3 comprises 13 residues. CDR3 protein: CSVGEGIVDGYTF. In nucleotides, the CDR3 is TGCAGCGTTGGGGAGGGCATTGTCGATGGCTACACCTTC.

The chain links TRBV27 to TRBJ2-7, with TRBD1 matching over 10 bases. Trimming took 4 bases from V and 2 from J; bases not matched to a gene: 5. The CDR3 is made up of 15 amino acids. Germline CDR1 reads MNHEY; CDR2 reads SMNVEV (reference sequence). CDR3 nucleotides: TGTGCCAGCAGTTCCCGGACAGGGGGAACCTACGAGCAGTACTTC. This translates into CASSSRTGGTYEQYF.

The chain joins TRBV27 to TRBJ1-4; 9 bases are shared with TRBD1. From germline, CDR1 is MNHEY and CDR2 SMNVEV (reference sequence). The CDR3 has 14 amino acids. Trimming removed 5 bases from V and 9 bases from J; junction bases left unmatched: 7. CDR3 bases: TGTGCCAGCAGTAGGACAGGGGCCTCGAAAAAACTGTTTTTT. It translates to CASSRTGASKKLFF.

The rearrangement uses TRBV6-1 and TRBJ1-4; D may be TRBD1 (6 bases). V was clipped by 4 bases and J by 7 bases, with 16 bases between them. Per the germline V gene, CDR1 is MNHNS and CDR2 is SASEGT. This CDR3 is built from 15 residues. The DNA for the CDR3 is TGTGCCAGCAGTGGAGAGGGGGGGGCGAGTGAAAAACTGTTTTTT. Translation: CASSGEGGASEKLFF.

This clone has a single count. The chain recombines TRBV4-3 with TRBJ2-7, with 10 bases fitting TRBD2. J was trimmed by 4 bases and V by 1 base; bases with no gene match: 4. The CDR3 runs to 15 residues. The germline V gene has CDR1 LGHNA and CDR2 YSLEER. CDR3 loop: CASSQGTSGHYEQYF. The CDR3 nucleotides are TGCGCCAGCAGCCAAGGGACTAGCGGACATTACGAGCAGTACTTC.

The rearrangement joins TRBV27 to TRBJ2-7; TRBD1 aligns across 8 bases. The CDR3 consists of 17 residues. The germline V gene has CDR1 MNHEY and CDR2 SMNVEV (reference sequence). J gave up 0 bases and V 0 bases, and 7 bases lay outside the gene matches. CDR3 sequence (DNA): TGTGCCAGCAGTTTATCGATGGGGACAGGATTCTCCTACGAGCAGTACTTC. Translated: CASSLSMGTGFSYEQYF.

This rearrangement joins TRBV5-6 to TRBJ2-7; 8 bases are shared with TRBD1. The CDR3 extends over 14 amino acids. With 0 bases clipped from V and 6 bases from J, the junction kept 5 bases outside the gene matches. In germline, CDR1 is SGHDT, CDR2 YYEEEE. CDR3 protein: CASSLGTGYPEQYF. DNA of the CDR3: TGTGCCAGCAGCTTGGGGACAGGGTACCCCGAGCAGTACTTC. The full variable domain, completed using reference TRBV5-6 and TRBJ2-7, is DAGVTQSPTHLIKTRGQQVTLRCSPKSGHDTVSWYQQALGQGPQFIFQYYEEEERQRGNFPDRFSGHQFPNYSSELNVNALLLGDSALYLCASSLGTGYPEQYFGPGTRLTVT.

The genes are TRBV10-2 and TRBJ2-7; 7 bases line up with TRBD2. CDR3 length: 15 residues. CDR1 is WSHSY, CDR2 SAAADI, per germline. The V segment lost 2 bases and the J segment 2 bases; nucleotides outside the gene matches: 6. The CDR3 nucleotides read TGCGCCAGCAGTGAGGGGCGGGAGAACACCTACGAGCAGTACTTC. Amino acids: CASSEGRENTYEQYF.

V gene TRBV27 combines with J gene TRBJ2-1; the D is unclear. This CDR3 region has 14 residues. Germline V gene sequence: CDR1 MNHEY, CDR2 SMNVEV (reference sequence). The V end lost 2 bases, the J end lost 2 bases, and 7 bases lay between the germline ends. The CDR3 region has the DNA TGTGCCAGCAGTTTAAGTGAGCCCTACAATGAGCAGTTCTTC. Translation: CASSLSEPYNEQFF.

This rearrangement joins TRBV7-9 to TRBJ1-2; the match to TRBD1 covers 8 bases. The J segment lost 1 base and the V segment lost 5 bases, leaving 18 bases of the junction unmatched. CDR1 and CDR2 (germline): SEHNR, FQNEAQ (reference sequence). There are 19 residues in the CDR3. Here the CDR3 reads CASSLLGLGTGLLNYGYTF. The DNA for the CDR3 is TGTGCCAGCAGCCTCCTTGGACTGGGGACAGGATTACTTAACTATGGCTACACCTTC.

The chain has TRBV19 and TRBJ2-7; D is ambiguous. This CDR3 region has 14 residues. The V end was cut by 3 bases, the J end by 3 bases, with 12 bases between. Germline V CDR1 and CDR2: LNHDA, SQIVND (reference sequence). CDR3 residues: CASSITPDLYEQYF. CDR3 nucleotide sequence: TGTGCCAGTAGTATTACGCCAGATCTCTACGAGCAGTACTTC.

The V gene is TRBV27, the J gene TRBJ2-7, with 9 positions matching TRBD2. V trimming: 5 bases; J trimming: 3 bases; junction bases outside the gene matches: 11. Germline loops: CDR1 MNHEY, CDR2 SMNVEV (reference sequence). The CDR3 is 16 residues long. The DNA for the CDR3 is TGTGCCAGCAGTCCATCTTGGGGGACTAGCATCTACGAGCAGTACTTC. Its translation: CASSPSWGTSIYEQYF.

The chain is built from TRBV5-5 and TRBJ1-1, with TRBD1 identical over 9 bases. The length of the CDR3 is 13 residues. Germline-derived CDR1 and CDR2 are SGHKS and YYEKEE (reference sequence). J lost 7 bases, V lost 3 bases, and 4 bases had no gene match. CDR3 coding DNA: TGTGCCAGCAGCTGGGGACAGGGCCTTGAAGCTTTCTTT. Translating it yields CASSWGQGLEAFF.

This rearrangement joins TRBV19 to TRBJ2-5; TRBD1 is a possible D gene (5 bases). Germline assignment: CDR1 LNHDA and CDR2 SQIVND (reference sequence). The V end lost 10 bases, the J end lost 3 bases, and 12 bases lay between the germline ends. The CDR3 totals 12 residues. In DNA form, the CDR3 reads TGTGCCACCTCAGGGTGGGAAGAGACCCAGTACTTC. Translated, it gives CATSGWEETQYF.

This rearrangement joins TRBV5-6 to TRBJ1-1; the D gene is possibly TRBD1 (5 bases). V dropped 1 base and J dropped 0 bases, with 10 bases sitting between them. Germline CDR1 reads SGHDT; CDR2 reads YYEEEE. The CDR3 length is 15 residues. The CDR3 DNA reads TGTGCCAGCAGCTTGCTTGGACACCTGAACACTGAAGCTTTCTTT. Translated: CASSLLGHLNTEAFF.

This sequence joins TRBV19 and TRBJ2-6; the D is unclear. This CDR3 comprises 15 residues. Germline CDR1 and CDR2: LNHDA and SQIVND (reference sequence). The V gene lost 6 bases and the J gene lost 4 bases, with 13 bases spanning the gap. In nucleotides, the CDR3 is TGTGCCAGTAGCCAAGAGGTATCGGGGGCCAACGTCCTGACTTTC. Its translation: CASSQEVSGANVLTF. The whole variable domain, remainder taken from reference TRBV19 and TRBJ2-6, is DGGITQSPKYLFRKEGQNVTLSCEQNLNHDAMYWYRQDPGQGLRLIYYSQIVNDFQKGDIAEGYSVSREKKESFPLTVTSAQKNPTAFYLCASSQEVSGANVLTFGAGSRLTVL.

This chain links TRBV28 with TRBJ1-2; 7 bases match TRBD1. Germline V gene data show CDR1 as MDHEN and CDR2 as SYDVKM. J lost 2 bases, V lost 3 bases, and 3 bases had no gene match. The CDR3 is made up of 14 amino acids. The CDR3 region is CASSFDRENYGYTF. CDR3 in DNA: TGTGCCAGCAGTTTCGACAGGGAAAACTATGGCTACACCTTC.

CDR3 region: CASSQEIGQGAGVTEAFF. The CDR3 DNA reads as TGTGCCAGCAGCCAAGAGATAGGACAGGGGGCGGGGGTCACTGAAGCTTTCTTT. J is TRBJ1-1 and V is TRBV4-2; TRBD1 agrees at 11 bases. Germline CDR1 reads LGHNA; CDR2 reads YNFKEQ. The V segment lost 0 bases and the J segment 4 bases; nucleotides outside the gene matches: 10. The CDR3 covers 18 residues.

The chain is built from TRBV2 and TRBJ2-7, with TRBD1 matching 9 bases. Germline V lookup: CDR1 SNHLY, CDR2 FYNNEI. The CDR3 runs to 14 residues. Trimming removed 6 bases from V and 6 bases from J; junction bases left unmatched: 9. CDR3 residues: CASRGDRESGEQYF. The CDR3 DNA reads as TGTGCCAGCAGGGGGGACAGGGAGTCGGGCGAGCAGTACTTC.

V and J are TRBV19 and TRBJ2-7, with D possibly matching TRBD1 (6 bases). From germline, CDR1 is LNHDA and CDR2 SQIVND (reference sequence). Between the trimmed V and J ends, which lost 7 bases and 2 bases, there was a span of 18 bases. CDR3 size: 15 residues. CDR3 in DNA: TGTGCCAGTACCCCCCAACTGGGGGCCCCCTACGAGCAGTACTTC. Encoded protein: CASTPQLGAPYEQYF.

This chain uses TRBV2 with TRBJ2-7; weak D call: TRBD1 (6 bases). CDR1 and CDR2 from the germline V gene are SNHLY and FYNNEI. V lost 6 bases to trimming and J lost 3 bases, with 15 bases between them. The CDR3 covers 14 residues. The CDR3 loop reads CASSDSLGGYEQYF. The CDR3 DNA reads TGTGCCAGCAGCGATAGCCTAGGGGGCTACGAGCAGTACTTC.

As DNA, the CDR3 is TGCGCCAGCAGCTTGGAAGGTCAGGTACTTGACGAGCAGTACTTC. Translating gives CASSLEGQVLDEQYF. The chain combines TRBV5-1 with TRBJ2-7; D unclear. Per germline, CDR1 SGHRS and CDR2 YFSETQ. This CDR3 has 15 amino acids. Trimming took 0 bases from V and 5 from J, leaving 15 bases between them.

The chain carries TRBV5-1 and TRBJ2-3, with 7 bases that match TRBD1. The V gene's germline CDR1 is SGHRS and CDR2 YFSETQ. The CDR3 spans 15 residues. V lost 0 bases and J lost 4; bases outside the gene matches: 5. This CDR3 reads CASSLVAGGADTQYF. The CDR3 nucleotides read TGCGCCAGCAGCTTGGTTGCAGGGGGTGCAGATACGCAGTATTTT.

V is TRBV27 and J is TRBJ2-7; D gene unclear. V was shortened by 6 bases and J by 0 bases, with 15 bases between the two germline ends. Germline V CDR1 and CDR2: MNHEY, SMNVEV (reference sequence). This CDR3 is built from 15 residues. CDR3 residues: CASSQKPLASYEQYF. The CDR3 bases are TGTGCCAGCAGCCAGAAACCCCTGGCCTCCTACGAGCAGTACTTC.

This chain uses TRBV18 with TRBJ1-2, with D unresolved. The CDR3 has 11 residues. Germline V gene lookup returns CDR1 KGHSH and CDR2 LQKENI. The V end lost 3 bases, the J end lost 14 bases, and 13 bases lay between the germline ends. CDR3 sequence (DNA): TGTGCCAGCTCACCCGGGGTTGCAGTTACCTTC. This codes for CASSPGVAVTF.

This clone has just one count. The chain has TRBV30 and TRBJ2-1; D is perhaps TRBD1 (6 bases). Germline V gene data show CDR1 as GTSNPN and CDR2 as SVGIG (reference sequence). This CDR3 is 14 amino acids long. Trimming removed 0 bases from V and 9 bases from J, with 15 bases in between. The CDR3 DNA is TGTGCCTGGAGTGTACAACGAGACAGGAGTGAGCAGTTCTTC. Its protein product is CAWSVQRDRSEQFF.

The J gene is TRBJ1-5, the V gene TRBV5-6, with D perhaps matching TRBD1 (6 bases). CDR1 and CDR2 from the germline V gene are SGHDT and YYEEEE. With 4 bases removed from V and 2 bases from J, the gap between germline ends came to 10 bases. The CDR3 is made up of 14 amino acids. The DNA of the CDR3 is TGTGCCAGCAGCCAATGGACAGGCAATCAGCCCCAGCATTTT. Protein: CASSQWTGNQPQHF.

V is TRBV19 and J is TRBJ2-5; a weak D match, TRBD2 (6 bases). The J call may not be correct, given that the DNA end is closer to TRBJ2-7. This CDR3 contains 14 residues. Germline loops: CDR1 LNHDA, CDR2 SQIVND (reference sequence). This CDR3 is CASSMGRGLYEQYF. CDR3 coding DNA: TGTGCCAGTAGTATGGGGCGGGGACTCTACGAGCAGTACTTC.

The chain couples TRBV18 to TRBJ2-1, with D maybe TRBD1 (5 bases). The CDR3 consists of 14 residues. CDR1 KGHSH and CDR2 LQKENI come from the germline V gene. Trimming removed 0 bases at V and 6 bases at J, with 9 bases between. CDR3 loop: CASSPPSGFNEQFF. The DNA for the CDR3 is TGTGCCAGCTCACCACCGTCAGGGTTCAATGAGCAGTTCTTC.

V usage is TRBV5-4 and J usage is TRBJ2-2; the D gene is possibly TRBD1 (5 bases). Trimming pared 3 bases from V and 5 bases from J, leaving 17 bases between. CDR3 size: 16 residues. Germline V gene sequence: CDR1 SGHNT, CDR2 YYREEE (reference sequence). The CDR3 region is CASSSGIRADTGELFF. The CDR3 nucleotides are TGTGCCAGCAGCTCAGGGATACGTGCGGATACCGGGGAGCTGTTTTTT. Complete variable domain (other parts from reference TRBV5-4 and TRBJ2-2): ETGVTQSPTHLIKTRGQQVTLRCSSQSGHNTVSWYQQALGQGPQFIFQYYREEENGRGNFPPRFSGLQFPNYSSELNVNALELDDSALYLCASSSGIRADTGELFFGEGSRLTVL.

The chain is built from TRBV2 and TRBJ2-5; 11 nucleotides match TRBD2. The CDR3 loop spans 16 amino acids. V dropped 2 bases and J dropped 5; count of bases not matched to a gene: 7. Germline V gives CDR1 SNHLY, CDR2 FYNNEI. This CDR3 reads CASSETSGSIIETQYF. CDR3 nucleotide sequence: TGTGCCAGCAGTGAAACTAGCGGGAGTATTATTGAGACCCAGTACTTC.